The text below deals with one TCR beta chain. What it binds is unknown. The sample comes from a study of T cells in Graves' hyperthyroidism and ophthalmopathy. Whole-study results and caveats: Ophthalmopathy was identified by the model a median around 5.9 months ahead of onset.

Researchers amplified the TCR beta CDR3 regions from RNA transcripts. The TCR CDR3 was amplified in a first-round RT-PCR using the HTBI primer set. Using its own MiXCR run on the multiplex PCR reads, TCRdb lists one record per CDR3 protein. The table includes 200,000 or so distinct CDR3 sequences, roughly a sixth detected once. Graves' hyperthyroidism was deemed stable absent ophthalmopathy progression within 18 months. This sample holds PBMCs from roughly 10 ml fresh peripheral blood. The germline V and J ends were trimmed by 1 base and 2 bases, with 9 bases remaining between them. The CDR3 contains 14 residues. Germline V gives CDR1 SGHDT, CDR2 YYEEEE.

The source of this sequence is a woman in her forties or fifties with Graves' hyperthyroidism. Sequenced material: blood. This chain joins TRBV5-6 and TRBJ2-5; perhaps TRBD1 as D (6 bases). The CDR3 region has the DNA TGTGCCAGCAGCTTGAGAGGGACACAAGAGACCCAGTACTTC. It codes for CASSLRGTQETQYF.